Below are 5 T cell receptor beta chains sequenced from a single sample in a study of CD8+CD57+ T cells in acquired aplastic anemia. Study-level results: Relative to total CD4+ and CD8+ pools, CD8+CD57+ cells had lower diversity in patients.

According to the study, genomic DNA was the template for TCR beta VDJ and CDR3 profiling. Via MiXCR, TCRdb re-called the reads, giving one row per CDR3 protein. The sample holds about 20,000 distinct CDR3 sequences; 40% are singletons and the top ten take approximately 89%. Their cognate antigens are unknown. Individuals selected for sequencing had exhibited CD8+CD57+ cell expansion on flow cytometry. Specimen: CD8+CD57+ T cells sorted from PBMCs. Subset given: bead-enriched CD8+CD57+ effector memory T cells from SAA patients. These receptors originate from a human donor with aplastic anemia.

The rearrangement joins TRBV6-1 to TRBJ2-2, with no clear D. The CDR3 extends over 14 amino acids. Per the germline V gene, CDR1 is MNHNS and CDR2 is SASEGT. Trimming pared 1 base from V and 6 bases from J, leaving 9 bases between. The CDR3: CASSEVNWAGELFF. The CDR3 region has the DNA TGTGCCAGCAGTGAAGTTAACTGGGCCGGGGAGCTGTTTTTT.

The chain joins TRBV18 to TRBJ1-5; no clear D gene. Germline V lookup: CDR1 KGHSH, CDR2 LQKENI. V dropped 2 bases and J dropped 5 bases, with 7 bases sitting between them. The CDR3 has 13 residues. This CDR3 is CASSPLLDQPQHF. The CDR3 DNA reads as TGTGCCAGCTCACCATTATTAGATCAGCCCCAGCATTTT.

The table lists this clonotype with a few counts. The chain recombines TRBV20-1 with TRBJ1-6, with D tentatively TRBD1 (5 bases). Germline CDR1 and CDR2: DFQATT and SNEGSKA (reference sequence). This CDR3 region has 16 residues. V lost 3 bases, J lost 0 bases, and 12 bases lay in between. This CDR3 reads CSASDPGRSYNSPLHF. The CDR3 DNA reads TGCAGTGCTAGCGACCCGGGACGCTCCTATAATTCACCCCTCCACTTT.

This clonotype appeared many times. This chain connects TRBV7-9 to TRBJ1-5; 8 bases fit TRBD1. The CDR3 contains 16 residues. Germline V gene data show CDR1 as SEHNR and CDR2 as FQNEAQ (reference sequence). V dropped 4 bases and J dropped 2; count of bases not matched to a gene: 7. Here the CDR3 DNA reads TGTGCCAGCAGCTCGACGACAGGGGACGGCAATCAGCCCCAGCATTTT. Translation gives CASSSTTGDGNQPQHF.

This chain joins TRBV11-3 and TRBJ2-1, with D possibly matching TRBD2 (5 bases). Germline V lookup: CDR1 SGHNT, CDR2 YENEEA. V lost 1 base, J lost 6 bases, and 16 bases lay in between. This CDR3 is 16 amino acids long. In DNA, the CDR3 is TGTGCCAGCAGCTTAGGTTATTTTGAGGGAACCAATGAGCAGTTCTTC. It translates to CASSLGYFEGTNEQFF. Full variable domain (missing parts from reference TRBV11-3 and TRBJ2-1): EAGVVQSPRYKIIEKKQPVAFWCNPISGHNTLYWYLQNLGQGPELLIRYENEEAVDDSQLPKDRFSAERLKGVDSTLKIQPAELGDSAVYLCASSLGYFEGTNEQFFGPGTRLTVL.